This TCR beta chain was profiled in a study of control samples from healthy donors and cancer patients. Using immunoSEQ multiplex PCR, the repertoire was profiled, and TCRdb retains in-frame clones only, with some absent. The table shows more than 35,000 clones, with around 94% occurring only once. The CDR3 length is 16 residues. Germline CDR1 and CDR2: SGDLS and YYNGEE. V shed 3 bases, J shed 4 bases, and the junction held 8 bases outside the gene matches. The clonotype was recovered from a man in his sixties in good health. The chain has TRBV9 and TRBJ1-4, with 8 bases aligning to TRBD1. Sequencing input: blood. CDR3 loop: CASSARTGGVNEKLFF. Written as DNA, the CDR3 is TGTGCCAGCAGCGCACGAACAGGGGGAGTTAATGAAAAACTGTTTTTT.